This T cell receptor (beta chain) stems from a study of shared clonotypes between healthy human individuals. Study-wide background: Every donor yielded three CD4 naive, three CD4 memory, two CD8 naive and one CD8 memory plate. Overall study findings and caveats: Although depth was large, rarefaction showed that sequencing of the sorted subsets was incomplete.

Division of CD4+ cells produced a CD45RA+ naive subset and a CD45RA-negative memory subset. Trimming took off 4 bases at V and 0 bases at J, with 7 bases between the two ends. The germline V gene has CDR1 SGHDN and CDR2 FVKESK. The CDR3 totals 14 residues. Deep-level running was used for the assay. TCRdb's copy holds only in-frame clones and misses some; the assay was immunoSEQ multiplex PCR. The sample has some 2,500,000 clones, 85% to 95% seen once. Remarks on this clone: The antigen is not known.

The chain is built from TRBV14 and TRBJ2-1; D gene ambiguous. The source of this sequence is a man younger than 35 in good health. Some clones in this sample may be carry-over from other donors' samples. Sequencing was done on a sample of naive CD4+ T cells from PBMCs. The subset here: CD45RA+ positively selected. The CDR3 DNA reads as TGTGCCAGCAGCCCATTAAGCTCCTACAATGAGCAGTTCTTC. It codes for CASSPLSSYNEQFF.